These 5 T cell receptor beta chains originate from one sample sequenced in a study of blood T cell repertoires in COVID-19 (dated by TCRdb to about 2020). Libraries were made using the immunoSEQ multiplex PCR assay. TCRdb obtained this table from immuneACCESS and retained in-frame rearrangements with V and J assigned. These tables miss some clones; where compared with another copy, unresolved V genes account for less than half of the shortfall, and the remainder is unexplained. The sample table lists hundreds of thousands of clones, around 84% of them with a count of one. The ten top clones hold approximately 10% of the sample. Sequencing was performed on peripheral blood. These receptors were obtained from a man aged 50 to 59 with COVID-19, enrolled during active disease.

The chain employs TRBV3-1 (or the pseudogene TRBV3-2) and TRBJ2-1; 7 nucleotides match TRBD2. The V and J ends lost 4 bases and 12 bases, in that order; junction bases with no gene match: 3. CDR3 length: 11 residues. Germline assignment: CDR1 LGHDT and CDR2 YNNKEL (reference sequence). CDR3 amino acids: CASSRGGRQFF. CDR3 DNA: TGTGCCAGCAGCCGGGGGGGGAGGCAGTTCTTC.

The V and J genes are TRBV2 and TRBJ2-7; possible D gene TRBD1, 5 bases. The germline CDR1 and CDR2 sequences are SNHLY and FYNNEI. V lost 4 bases and J lost 3, with 19 bases in between. The CDR3 runs 16 residues. CDR3 sequence: CASSVRQPKGIYEQYF. The DNA of the CDR3 is TGTGCCAGCAGTGTACGACAGCCTAAGGGTATCTACGAGCAGTACTTC.

The CDR3 sequence: CASSPGTANYGYTF. The DNA of the CDR3 is TGTGCCAGCAGCCCCGGGACAGCTAACTATGGCTACACCTTC. This chain uses TRBV9 with TRBJ1-2; the match to TRBD1 covers 7 bases. The CDR3 sequence is 14 residues long. With V trimmed by 4 bases and J by 0 bases, 3 bases remained unmatched. Looked up from germline, CDR1 is SGDLS and CDR2 is YYNGEE. Full variable domain (missing parts from reference TRBV9 and TRBJ1-2): DSGVTQTPKHLITATGQRVTLRCSPRSGDLSVYWYQQSLDQGLQFLIQYYNGEERAKGNILERFSAQQFPDLHSELNLSSLELGDSALYFCASSPGTANYGYTFGSGTRLTVV.

V and J are TRBV5-6 and TRBJ1-4, with TRBD1 identical over 9 bases. Germline V gene lookup returns CDR1 SGHDT and CDR2 YYEEEE. The CDR3 is 14 residues long. Trimming at V came to 4 bases and at J to 13 bases, leaving 11 bases not matched to a gene. The CDR3 is CASSLPGQGGGLFF. The CDR3 region has the DNA TGTGCCAGCAGCCTCCCGGGACAGGGTGGGGGACTGTTTTTT.

This clone was seen a single time. The chain employs TRBV29-1 and TRBJ2-3, with D possibly being TRBD2 (5 bases). The ends were cut back, 4 bases at V and 3 bases at J, with 14 bases in the middle. The CDR3 runs to 14 residues. Germline CDR1 SQVTM, CDR2 ANQGSEA. CDR3 DNA sequence: TGCAGCGTTGGTGAGGGAGTGGCGACAGATACGCAGTATTTT. Amino acid sequence: CSVGEGVATDTQYF.